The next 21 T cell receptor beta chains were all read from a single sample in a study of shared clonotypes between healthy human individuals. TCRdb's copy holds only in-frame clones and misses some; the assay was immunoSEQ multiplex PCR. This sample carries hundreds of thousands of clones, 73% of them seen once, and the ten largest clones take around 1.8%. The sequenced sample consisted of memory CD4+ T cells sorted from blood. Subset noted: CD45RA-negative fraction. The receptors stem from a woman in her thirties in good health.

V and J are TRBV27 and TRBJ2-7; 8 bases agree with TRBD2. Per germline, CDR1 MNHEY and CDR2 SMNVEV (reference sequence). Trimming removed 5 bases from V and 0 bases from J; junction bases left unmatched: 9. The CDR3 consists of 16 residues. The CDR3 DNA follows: TGTGCCAGCAGTACCCTTAGCGGGACTAACTCCTACGAGCAGTACTTC. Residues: CASSTLSGTNSYEQYF.

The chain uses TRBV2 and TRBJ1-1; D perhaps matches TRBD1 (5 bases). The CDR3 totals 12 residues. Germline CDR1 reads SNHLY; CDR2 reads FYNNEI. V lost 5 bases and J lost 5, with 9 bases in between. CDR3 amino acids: CASSSGGTEAFF. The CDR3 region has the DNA TGTGCCAGCAGTTCGGGGGGAACTGAAGCTTTCTTT.

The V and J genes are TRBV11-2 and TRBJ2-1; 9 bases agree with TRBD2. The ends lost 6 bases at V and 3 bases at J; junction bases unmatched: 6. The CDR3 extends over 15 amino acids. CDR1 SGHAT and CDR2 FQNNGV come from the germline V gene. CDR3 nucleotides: TGTGCCAGCAGTTTCGGGACTAGCTACTACAATGAGCAGTTCTTC. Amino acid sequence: CASSFGTSYYNEQFF.

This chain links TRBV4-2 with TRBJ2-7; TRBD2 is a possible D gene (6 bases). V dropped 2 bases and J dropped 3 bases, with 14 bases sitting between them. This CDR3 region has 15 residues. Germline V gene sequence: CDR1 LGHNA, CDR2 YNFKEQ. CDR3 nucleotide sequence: TGTGCCAGCAGCCAACAGGGAGGAAAATACTACGAGCAGTACTTC. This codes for CASSQQGGKYYEQYF.

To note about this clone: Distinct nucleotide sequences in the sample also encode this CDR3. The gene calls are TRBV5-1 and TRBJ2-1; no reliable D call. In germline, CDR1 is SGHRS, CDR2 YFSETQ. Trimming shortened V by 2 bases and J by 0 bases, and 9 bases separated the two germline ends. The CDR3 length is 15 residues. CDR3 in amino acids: CASSLSRNSYNEQFF. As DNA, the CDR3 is TGCGCCAGCAGCTTATCCAGGAACTCCTACAATGAGCAGTTCTTC.

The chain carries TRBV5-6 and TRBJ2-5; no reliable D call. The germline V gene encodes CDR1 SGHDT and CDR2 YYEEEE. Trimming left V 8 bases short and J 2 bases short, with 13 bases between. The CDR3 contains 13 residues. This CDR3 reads CASGLYWQETQYF. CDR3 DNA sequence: TGTGCCAGTGGGCTGTACTGGCAAGAGACCCAGTACTTC.

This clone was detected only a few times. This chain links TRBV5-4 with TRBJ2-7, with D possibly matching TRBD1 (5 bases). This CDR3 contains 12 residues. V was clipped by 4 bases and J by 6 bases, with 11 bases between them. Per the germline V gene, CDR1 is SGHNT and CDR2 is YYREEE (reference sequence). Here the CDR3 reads CASSRTGSEQYF. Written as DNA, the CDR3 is TGTGCCAGCAGCCGTACAGGCTCCGAGCAGTACTTC. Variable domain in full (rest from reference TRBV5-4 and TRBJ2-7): ETGVTQSPTHLIKTRGQQVTLRCSSQSGHNTVSWYQQALGQGPQFIFQYYREEENGRGNFPPRFSGLQFPNYSSELNVNALELDDSALYLCASSRTGSEQYFGPGTRLTVT.

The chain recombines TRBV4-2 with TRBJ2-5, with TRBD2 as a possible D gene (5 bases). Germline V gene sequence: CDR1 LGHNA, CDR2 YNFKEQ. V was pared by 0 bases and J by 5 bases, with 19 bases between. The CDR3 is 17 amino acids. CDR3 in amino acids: CASSQDEDYGRVETQYF. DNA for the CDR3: TGTGCCAGCAGCCAAGATGAAGACTATGGTCGGGTGGAGACCCAGTACTTC.

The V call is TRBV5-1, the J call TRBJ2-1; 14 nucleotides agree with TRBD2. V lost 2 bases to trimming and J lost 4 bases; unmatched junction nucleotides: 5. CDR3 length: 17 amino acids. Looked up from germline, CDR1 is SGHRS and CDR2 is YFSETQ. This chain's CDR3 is CASSFRTSGRLYNEQFF. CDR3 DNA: TGCGCCAGCAGCTTCCGGACTAGCGGGAGGCTTTACAATGAGCAGTTCTTC.

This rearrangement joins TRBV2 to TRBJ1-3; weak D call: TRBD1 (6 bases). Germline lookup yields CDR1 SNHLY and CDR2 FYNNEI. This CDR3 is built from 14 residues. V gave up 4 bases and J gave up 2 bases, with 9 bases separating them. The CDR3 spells CASSVNRAGNTIYF. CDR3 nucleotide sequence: TGTGCCAGCAGTGTTAACAGGGCTGGAAACACCATATATTTT.

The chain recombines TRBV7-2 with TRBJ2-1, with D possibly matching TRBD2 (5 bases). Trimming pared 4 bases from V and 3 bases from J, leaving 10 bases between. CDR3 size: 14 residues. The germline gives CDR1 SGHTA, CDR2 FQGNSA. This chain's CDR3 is CASSSPGVYNEQFF. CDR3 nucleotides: TGTGCCAGCAGCTCACCCGGGGTCTACAATGAGCAGTTCTTC.

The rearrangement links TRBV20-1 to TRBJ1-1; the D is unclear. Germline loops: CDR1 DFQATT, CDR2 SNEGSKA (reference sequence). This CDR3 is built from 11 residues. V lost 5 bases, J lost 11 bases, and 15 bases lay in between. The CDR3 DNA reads TGCAGTGCTGCGAGCTACCCTTTGGCTTTCTTT. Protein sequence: CSAASYPLAFF.

Written as DNA, the CDR3 is TGTGCCAGCAGCCCCCGACAGGGGTGGACTGAAGCTTTCTTT. It encodes CASSPRQGWTEAFF. The chain couples TRBV9 to TRBJ1-1; 8 nucleotides agree with TRBD1. The V gene's germline CDR1 is SGDLS and CDR2 YYNGEE. Losses at the gene ends were 4 bases for V and 5 bases for J; bases not matched to a gene: 7. The CDR3 has 14 amino acids.

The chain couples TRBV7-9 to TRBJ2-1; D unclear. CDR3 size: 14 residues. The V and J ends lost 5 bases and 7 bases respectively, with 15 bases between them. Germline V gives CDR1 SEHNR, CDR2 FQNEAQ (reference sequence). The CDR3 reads CASSLSFPTNEQFF. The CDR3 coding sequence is TGTGCCAGCAGCCTTTCTTTCCCTACAAATGAGCAGTTCTTC.

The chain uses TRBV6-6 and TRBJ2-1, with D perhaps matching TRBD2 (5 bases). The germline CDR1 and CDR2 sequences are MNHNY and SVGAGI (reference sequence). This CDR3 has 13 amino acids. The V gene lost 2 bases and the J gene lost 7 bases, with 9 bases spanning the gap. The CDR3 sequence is CASSYVGVNEQFF. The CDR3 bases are TGTGCCAGCAGTTACGTGGGAGTTAATGAGCAGTTCTTC.

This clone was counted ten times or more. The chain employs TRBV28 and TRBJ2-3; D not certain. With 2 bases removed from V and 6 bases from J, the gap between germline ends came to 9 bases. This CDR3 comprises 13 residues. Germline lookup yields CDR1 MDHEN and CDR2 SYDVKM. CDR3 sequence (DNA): TGTGCCAGCAGTTTAGTGGGGTTGGATACGCAGTATTTT. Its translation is CASSLVGLDTQYF.

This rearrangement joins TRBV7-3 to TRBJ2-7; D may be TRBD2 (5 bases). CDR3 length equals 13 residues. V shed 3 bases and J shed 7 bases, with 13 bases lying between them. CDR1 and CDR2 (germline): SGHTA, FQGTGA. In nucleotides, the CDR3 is TGTGCCAGCAGCTTTGCTAGATCGGGGGAGCAGTACTTC. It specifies CASSFARSGEQYF.

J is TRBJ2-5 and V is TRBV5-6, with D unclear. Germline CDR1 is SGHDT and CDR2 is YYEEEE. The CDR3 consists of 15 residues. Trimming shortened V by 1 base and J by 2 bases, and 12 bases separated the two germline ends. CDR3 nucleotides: TGTGCCAGCAGCTTGAGTCGCACAGTTCAAGAGACCCAGTACTTC. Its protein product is CASSLSRTVQETQYF.

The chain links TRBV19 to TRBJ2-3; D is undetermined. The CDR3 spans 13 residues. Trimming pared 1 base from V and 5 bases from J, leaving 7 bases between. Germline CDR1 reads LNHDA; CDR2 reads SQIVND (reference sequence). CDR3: CASSIGVGDTQYF. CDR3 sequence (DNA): TGTGCCAGTAGTATAGGGGTTGGAGATACGCAGTATTTT.

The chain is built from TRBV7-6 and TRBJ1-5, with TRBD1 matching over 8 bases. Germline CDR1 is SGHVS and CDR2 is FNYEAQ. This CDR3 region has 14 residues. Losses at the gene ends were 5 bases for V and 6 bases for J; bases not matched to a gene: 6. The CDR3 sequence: CASSAGQGGQPQHF. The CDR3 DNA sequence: TGTGCCAGCAGCGCTGGACAGGGAGGTCAGCCCCAGCATTTT.

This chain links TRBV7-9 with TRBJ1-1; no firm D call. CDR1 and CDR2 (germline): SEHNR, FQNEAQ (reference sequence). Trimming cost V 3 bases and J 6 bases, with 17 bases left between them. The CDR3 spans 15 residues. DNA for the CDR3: TGTGCCAGCAGCTTCCTTGGGCTTTCGGTGGCTGAAGCTTTCTTT. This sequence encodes CASSFLGLSVAEAFF.